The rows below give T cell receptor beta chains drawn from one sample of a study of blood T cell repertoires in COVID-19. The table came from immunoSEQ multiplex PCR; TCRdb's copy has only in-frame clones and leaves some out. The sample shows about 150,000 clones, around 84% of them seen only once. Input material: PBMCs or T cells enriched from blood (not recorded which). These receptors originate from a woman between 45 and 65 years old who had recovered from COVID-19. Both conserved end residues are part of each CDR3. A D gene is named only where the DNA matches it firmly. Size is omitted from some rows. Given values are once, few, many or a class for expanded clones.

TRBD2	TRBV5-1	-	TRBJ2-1	CASSFPSGRVDEQFF	TGCGCCAGCAGCTTCCCTAGCGGGAGGGTCGATGAGCAGTTCTTC
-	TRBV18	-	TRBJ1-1	CASSPQEGGTEAFF	TGTGCCAGCTCACCACAGGAGGGAGGTACTGAAGCTTTCTTT
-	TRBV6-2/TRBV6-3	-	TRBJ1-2	CASSTRREAGTYGYTF	TGTGCCAGCAGTACCCGCCGGGAGGCAGGCACCTATGGCTACACCTTC
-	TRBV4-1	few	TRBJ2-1	CASSQVDLRSRNEQFF	TGCGCCAGCAGCCAGGTAGACCTCCGGAGTCGGAATGAGCAGTTCTTC
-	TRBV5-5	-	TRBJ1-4	CASSLATAHNEKLFF	TGTGCCAGCAGCTTGGCGACAGCCCATAATGAAAAACTGTTTTTT
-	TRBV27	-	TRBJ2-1	CASRRRGGDNEQFF	TGTGCCAGCAGAAGGAGGGGGGGCGACAATGAGCAGTTCTTC
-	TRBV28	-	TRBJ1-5	CASRSSRQVRDQPQHF	TGTGCCAGCAGGAGTTCGAGACAGGTTAGAGATCAGCCCCAGCATTTT
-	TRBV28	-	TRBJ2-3	CASSLASATNTQYF	TGTGCCAGCAGTTTGGCTAGCGCCACAAATACGCAGTATTTT
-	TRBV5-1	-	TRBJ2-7	CAPQQRPSETYEQYF	TGCGCCCCCCAGCAGCGCCCCTCGGAGACCTACGAGCAGTACTTC
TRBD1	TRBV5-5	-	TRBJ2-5	CASSKQDRETQYF	TGTGCCAGCAGCAAACAGGACAGGGAGACCCAGTACTTC
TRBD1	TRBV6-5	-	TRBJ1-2	CASRETGASNYGYTF	TGTGCCAGCAGGGAGACAGGGGCGTCTAACTATGGCTACACCTTC
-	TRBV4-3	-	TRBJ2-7	CASSQDLGAAYEQYF	TGCGCCAGCAGCCAAGATCTAGGAGCCGCCTACGAGCAGTACTTC
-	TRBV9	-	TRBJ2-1	CASSAHNEQFF	TGTGCCAGCAGCGCTCACAATGAGCAGTTCTTC
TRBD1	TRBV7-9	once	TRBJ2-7	CASSLGLGQFYEQYF	TGTGCCAGCAGCTTAGGCTTGGGACAGTTTTACGAGCAGTACTTC
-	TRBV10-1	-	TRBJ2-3	CASRAAKLDTQYF	TGCGCCAGCAGGGCGGCCAAGTTAGATACGCAGTATTTT
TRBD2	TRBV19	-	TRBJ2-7	CASSPGTSGGTASAYEQYF	TGTGCCAGTAGTCCCGGGACTAGCGGGGGGACCGCCTCGGCCTACGAGCAGTACTTC
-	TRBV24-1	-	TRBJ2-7	CASLPALTYEQYF	TGTGCCTCTCTGCCAGCGCTTACCTACGAGCAGTACTTC
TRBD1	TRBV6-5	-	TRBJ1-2	CASSSGTGYSPYF	TGTGCCAGCAGTTCCGGGACAGGCTATTCCCCCTACTTC
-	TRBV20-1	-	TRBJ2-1	CSVGRGNEQFF	TGCAGTGTTGGGCGGGGAAATGAGCAGTTCTTC
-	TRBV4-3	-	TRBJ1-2	CASSQNHGGNYGYTF	TGCGCCAGCAGCCAAAACCACGGGGGGAACTATGGCTACACCTTC
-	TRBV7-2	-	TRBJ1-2	CASRQRTGFGYTF	TGTGCCAGCAGGCAAAGAACAGGGTTCGGCTACACCTTC
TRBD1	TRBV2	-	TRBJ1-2	CASRPTRQGIGGYTF	TGTGCCAGCAGACCTACCCGACAGGGGATAGGTGGCTACACCTTC
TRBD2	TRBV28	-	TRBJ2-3	CASKGLGLAGETDTQYF	TGTGCCAGCAAGGGGCTAGGACTAGCGGGGGAGACAGATACGCAGTATTTT
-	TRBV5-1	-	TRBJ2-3	CASSWVPGEPTTDTQYF	TGCGCCAGCAGCTGGGTTCCGGGGGAGCCCACAACAGATACGCAGTATTTT
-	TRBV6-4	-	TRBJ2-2	CASRTDASRETGELFF	TGTGCCAGCAGAACCGATGCAAGCAGGGAAACCGGGGAGCTGTTTTTT
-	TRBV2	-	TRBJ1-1	CASRQTKVNTEAFF	TGTGCCAGCAGACAGACAAAGGTCAACACTGAAGCTTTCTTT
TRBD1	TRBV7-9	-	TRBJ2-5	CASSWGQGGETQYF	TGTGCCAGCAGCTGGGGACAGGGTGGAGAGACCCAGTACTTC
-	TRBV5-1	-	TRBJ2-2	CASSLLGANTGELFF	TGCGCCAGCAGCTTGTTAGGGGCCAACACCGGGGAGCTGTTTTTT
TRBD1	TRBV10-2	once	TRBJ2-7	CASSGGTGDSYEQYF	TGCGCCAGCAGTGGTGGGACAGGGGATTCCTACGAGCAGTACTTC
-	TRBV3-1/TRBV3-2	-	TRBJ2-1	CASSQDGGGKAYEQFF	TGTGCCAGCAGCCAAGATGGTGGGGGCAAGGCGTATGAGCAGTTCTTC
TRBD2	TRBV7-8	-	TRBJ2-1	CASSTPPRTSGNNEQFF	TGTGCCAGCAGCACCCCGCCCCGGACTAGCGGAAATAATGAGCAGTTCTTC
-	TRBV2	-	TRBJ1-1	CASTLQDVGTEAFF	TGTGCCAGCACCTTACAGGACGTTGGCACTGAAGCTTTCTTT
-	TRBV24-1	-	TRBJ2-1	CATSTSDNSNEQFF	TGTGCCACCAGTACCTCGGACAACAGCAATGAGCAGTTCTTC